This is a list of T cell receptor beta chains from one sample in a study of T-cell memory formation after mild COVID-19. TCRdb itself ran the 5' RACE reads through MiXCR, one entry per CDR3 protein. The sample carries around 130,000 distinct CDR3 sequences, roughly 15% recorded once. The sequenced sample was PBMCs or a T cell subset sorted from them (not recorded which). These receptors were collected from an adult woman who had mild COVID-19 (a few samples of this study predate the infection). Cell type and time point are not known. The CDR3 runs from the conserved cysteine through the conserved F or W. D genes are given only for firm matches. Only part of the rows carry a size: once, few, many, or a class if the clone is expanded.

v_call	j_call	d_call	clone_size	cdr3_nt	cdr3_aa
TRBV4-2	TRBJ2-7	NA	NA	TGTGCCAGCAGCCAACTGTCAGGGGCCTCCTACGAGCAGTACTTC	CASSQLSGASYEQYF
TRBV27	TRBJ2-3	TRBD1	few	TGTGCCAGCACAGGGACAGGGTCAGATACGCAGTATTTT	CASTGTGSDTQYF
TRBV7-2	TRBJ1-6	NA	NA	TGTGCCAGCAGCTTATATGGGACCGATTATAATTCACCCCTCCACTTT	CASSLYGTDYNSPLHF
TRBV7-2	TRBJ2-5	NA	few	TGTGCCAGCAGCTTAGGACCCTCGGGGACCCAGTACTTC	CASSLGPSGTQYF
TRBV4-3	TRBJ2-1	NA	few	TGCGCCAGCAGCCAAGAAATGGGCCAGGGGCCTGGGAATGAGCAGTTCTTC	CASSQEMGQGPGNEQFF
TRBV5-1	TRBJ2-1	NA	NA	TGCGCCAGCAGCCCCGGGGCCAGCTCCTACAATGAGCAGTTCTTC	CASSPGASSYNEQFF
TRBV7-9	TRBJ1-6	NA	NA	TGTGCCAGCACCCCCAGCTCCTATAATTCACCCCTCCACTTT	CASTPSSYNSPLHF
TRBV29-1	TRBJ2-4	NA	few	TGCAGCGTTAGAGGAATAGCCAAAAACATTCAGTACTTC	CSVRGIAKNIQYF
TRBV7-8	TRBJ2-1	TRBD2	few	TGTGCCAGCAGCAAGGGACTAGCGACCTACAATGAGCAGTTCTTC	CASSKGLATYNEQFF
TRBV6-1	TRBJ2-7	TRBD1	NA	TGTGCCACGGCCCTGGCAGGGGGAAGGGACGAGCAGTACTTC	CATALAGGRDEQYF
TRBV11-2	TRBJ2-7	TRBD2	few	TGTGCCAGCAGCCCAACCCTTCGGGGACTAGCCTACGAGCAGTACTTC	CASSPTLRGLAYEQYF
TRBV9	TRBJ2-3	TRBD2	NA	TGTGCCAGCAGCGGCCGGGGACTAGCCTTCACAGATACGCAGTATTTT	CASSGRGLAFTDTQYF